The sequence of this T cell receptor (beta chain) was determined in a study of response to subunit inactivated influenza vaccine. TCRdb analysed the RT-PCR reads with MiXCR anew, one entry per CDR3 protein. This sample has 500,000 to 600,000 distinct CDR3 sequences, with 13% found just once. Of note for this clonotype: The antigen remains undetermined.

Trimming removed 2 bases from V and 1 base from J; junction bases left unmatched: 10. Germline-derived CDR1 and CDR2 are SGHAT and FQNNGV. The CDR3 contains 18 residues. General study findings and limits: The authors offered the suggestion that each seasonal influenza vaccination recruits few new T cells.

This chain connects TRBV11-2 to TRBJ2-3, with 9 bases that match TRBD2. This sample comprised PBMCs from blood, obtained more than 35 days after vaccination. The sequence was collected from a man aged 45 to 65 who received an inactivated influenza vaccine. This chain's CDR3 is CASSLWIAGVTGTDTQYF. DNA of the CDR3: TGTGCCAGCAGCTTATGGATAGCGGGAGTAACGGGCACAGATACGCAGTATTTT.